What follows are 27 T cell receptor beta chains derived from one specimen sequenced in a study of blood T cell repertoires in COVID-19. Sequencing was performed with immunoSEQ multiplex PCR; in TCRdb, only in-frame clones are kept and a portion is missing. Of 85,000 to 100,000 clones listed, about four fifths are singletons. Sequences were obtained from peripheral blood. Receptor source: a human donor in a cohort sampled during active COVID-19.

The CDR3: CAWRQLAGGGEQYF. In DNA form, the CDR3 reads TGTGCCTGGAGGCAACTAGCGGGAGGGGGGGAGCAGTACTTC. The chain carries TRBV30 and TRBJ2-7, with TRBD2 matching over 13 bases. Germline V lookup: CDR1 GTSNPN, CDR2 SVGIG (reference sequence). V lost 3 bases and J lost 7; bases outside the gene matches: 6. The length of the CDR3 is 14 residues.

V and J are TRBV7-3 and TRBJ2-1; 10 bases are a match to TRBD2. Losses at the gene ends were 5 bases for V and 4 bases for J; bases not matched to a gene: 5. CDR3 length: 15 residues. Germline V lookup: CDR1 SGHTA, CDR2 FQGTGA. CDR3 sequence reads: CASSPTSGTYNEQFF. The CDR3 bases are TGTGCCAGCAGCCCCACTAGCGGGACTTACAATGAGCAGTTCTTC.

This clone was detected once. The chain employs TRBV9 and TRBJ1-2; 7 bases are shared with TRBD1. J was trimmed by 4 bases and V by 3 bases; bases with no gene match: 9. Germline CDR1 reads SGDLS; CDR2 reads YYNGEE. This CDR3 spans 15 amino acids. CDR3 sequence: CASSAGQTSVYGYTF. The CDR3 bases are TGTGCCAGCAGCGCGGGACAGACGTCAGTCTATGGCTACACCTTC. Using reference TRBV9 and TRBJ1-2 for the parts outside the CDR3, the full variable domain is DSGVTQTPKHLITATGQRVTLRCSPRSGDLSVYWYQQSLDQGLQFLIQYYNGEERAKGNILERFSAQQFPDLHSELNLSSLELGDSALYFCASSAGQTSVYGYTFGSGTRLTVV.

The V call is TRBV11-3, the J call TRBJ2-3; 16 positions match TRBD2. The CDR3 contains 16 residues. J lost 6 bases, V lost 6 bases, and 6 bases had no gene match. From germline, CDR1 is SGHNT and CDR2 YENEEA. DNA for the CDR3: TGTGCCAGCAGTAAAGGGACTAGCGGGAGGGCCGATACGCAGTATTTT. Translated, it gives CASSKGTSGRADTQYF.

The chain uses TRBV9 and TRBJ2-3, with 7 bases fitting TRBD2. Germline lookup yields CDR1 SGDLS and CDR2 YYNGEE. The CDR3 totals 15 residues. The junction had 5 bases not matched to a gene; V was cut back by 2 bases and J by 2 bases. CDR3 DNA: TGTGCCAGCAGCGTGCTAGCGGCTAACACAGATACGCAGTATTTT. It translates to CASSVLAANTDTQYF.

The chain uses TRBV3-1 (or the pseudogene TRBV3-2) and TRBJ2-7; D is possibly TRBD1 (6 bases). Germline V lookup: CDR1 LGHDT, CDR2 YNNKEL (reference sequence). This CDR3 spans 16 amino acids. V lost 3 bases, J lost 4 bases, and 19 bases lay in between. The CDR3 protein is CASSHVREGVPYEQYF. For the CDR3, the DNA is TGTGCCAGCAGCCACGTAAGAGAGGGGGTCCCTTACGAGCAGTACTTC.

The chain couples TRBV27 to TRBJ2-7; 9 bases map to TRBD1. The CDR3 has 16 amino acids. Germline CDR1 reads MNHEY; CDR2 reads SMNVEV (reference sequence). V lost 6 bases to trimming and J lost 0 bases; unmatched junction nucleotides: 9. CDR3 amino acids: CASSPAGTGPSYEQYF. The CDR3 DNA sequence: TGTGCCAGCAGCCCCGCCGGGACAGGGCCCTCCTACGAGCAGTACTTC.

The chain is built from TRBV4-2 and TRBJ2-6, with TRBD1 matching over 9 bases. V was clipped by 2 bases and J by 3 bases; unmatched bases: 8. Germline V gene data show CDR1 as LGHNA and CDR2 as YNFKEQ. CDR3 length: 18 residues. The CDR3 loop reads CASSQTGGWRFGANVLTF. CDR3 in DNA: TGTGCCAGCAGCCAAACAGGGGGCTGGAGGTTTGGGGCCAACGTCCTGACTTTC.

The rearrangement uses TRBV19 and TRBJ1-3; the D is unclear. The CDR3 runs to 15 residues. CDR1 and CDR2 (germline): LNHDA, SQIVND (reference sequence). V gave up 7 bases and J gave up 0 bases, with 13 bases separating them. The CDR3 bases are TGTGCCAGTACCTCGGCGGCATCCTCTGGAAACACCATATATTTT. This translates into CASTSAASSGNTIYF.

CDR3 nucleotides: TGTGCCAGCAGCTTGGCGGGAGCCGGAACAGATACGCAGTATTTT. This translates into CASSLAGAGTDTQYF. The J gene is TRBJ2-3, the V gene TRBV5-4; D is perhaps TRBD2 (6 bases). The CDR3 runs 15 residues. Germline V CDR1 and CDR2: SGHNT, YYREEE (reference sequence). The germline V and J ends were trimmed by 0 bases and 3 bases, with 11 bases remaining between them.

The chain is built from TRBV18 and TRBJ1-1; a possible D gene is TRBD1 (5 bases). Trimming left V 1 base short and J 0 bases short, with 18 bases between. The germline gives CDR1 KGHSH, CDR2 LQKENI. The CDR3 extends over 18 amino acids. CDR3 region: CASSPLLEWGGLNTEAFF. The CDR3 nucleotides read TGTGCCAGCTCACCACTACTGGAGTGGGGCGGTTTGAACACTGAAGCTTTCTTT.

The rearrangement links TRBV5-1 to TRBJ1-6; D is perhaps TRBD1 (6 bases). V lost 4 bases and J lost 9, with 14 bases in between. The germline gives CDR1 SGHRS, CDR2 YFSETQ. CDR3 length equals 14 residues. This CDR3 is CASSLGQGISPLHF. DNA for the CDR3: TGCGCCAGCAGCCTGGGGCAGGGGATTTCACCCCTCCACTTT. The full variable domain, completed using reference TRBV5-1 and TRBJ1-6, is KAGVTQTPRYLIKTRGQQVTLSCSPISGHRSVSWYQQTPGQGLQFLFEYFSETQRNKGNFPGRFSGRQFSNSRSEMNVSTLELGDSALYLCASSLGQGISPLHFGNGTRLTVT.

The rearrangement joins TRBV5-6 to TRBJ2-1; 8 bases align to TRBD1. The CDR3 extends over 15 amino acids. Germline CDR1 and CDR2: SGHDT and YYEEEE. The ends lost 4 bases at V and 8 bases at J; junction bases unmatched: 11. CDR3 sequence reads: CASSRRTGWSHEQFF. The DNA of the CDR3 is TGTGCCAGCAGCCGACGGACAGGGTGGTCCCATGAGCAGTTCTTC.

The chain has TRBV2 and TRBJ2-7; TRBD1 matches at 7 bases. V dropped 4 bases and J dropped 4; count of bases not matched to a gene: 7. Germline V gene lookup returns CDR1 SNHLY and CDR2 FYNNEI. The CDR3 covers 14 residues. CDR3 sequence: CASSARQGLYEQYF. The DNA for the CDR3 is TGTGCCAGCAGTGCTCGACAGGGTTTGTACGAGCAGTACTTC.

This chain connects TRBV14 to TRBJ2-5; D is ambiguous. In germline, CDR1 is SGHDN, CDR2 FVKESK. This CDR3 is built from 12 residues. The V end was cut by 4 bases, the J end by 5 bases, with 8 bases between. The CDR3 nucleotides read TGTGCCAGCAGCCTGAGTTGGGAGACCCAGTACTTC. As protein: CASSLSWETQYF.

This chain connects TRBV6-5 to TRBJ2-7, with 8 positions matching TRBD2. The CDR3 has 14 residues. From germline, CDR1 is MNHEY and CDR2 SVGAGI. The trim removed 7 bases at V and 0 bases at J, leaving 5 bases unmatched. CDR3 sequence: CASTPGLASYEQYF. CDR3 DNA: TGTGCCAGCACCCCAGGACTAGCCTCCTACGAGCAGTACTTC.

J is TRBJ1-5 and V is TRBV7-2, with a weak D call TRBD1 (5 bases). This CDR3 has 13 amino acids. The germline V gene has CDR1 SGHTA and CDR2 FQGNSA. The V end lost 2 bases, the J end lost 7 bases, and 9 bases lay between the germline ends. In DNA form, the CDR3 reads TGTGCCAGCAGCTTACGGGGGGGACAGCCCCAGCATTTT. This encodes CASSLRGGQPQHF.

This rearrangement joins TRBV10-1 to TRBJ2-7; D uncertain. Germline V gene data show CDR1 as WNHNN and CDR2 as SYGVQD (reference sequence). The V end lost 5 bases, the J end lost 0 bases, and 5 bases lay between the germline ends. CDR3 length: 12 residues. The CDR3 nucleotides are TGCGCCAGCAGTAAGAGCTCCTACGAGCAGTACTTC. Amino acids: CASSKSSYEQYF.

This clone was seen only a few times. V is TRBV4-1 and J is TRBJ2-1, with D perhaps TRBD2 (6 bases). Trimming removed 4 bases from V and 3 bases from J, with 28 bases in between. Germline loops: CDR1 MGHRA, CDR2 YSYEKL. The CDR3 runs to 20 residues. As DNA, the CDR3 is TGCGCCAGCAGCCCCCCCGCCGGAGGCTTGGAGGGAGGTGGCTACAATGAGCAGTTCTTC. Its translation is CASSPPAGGLEGGGYNEQFF.

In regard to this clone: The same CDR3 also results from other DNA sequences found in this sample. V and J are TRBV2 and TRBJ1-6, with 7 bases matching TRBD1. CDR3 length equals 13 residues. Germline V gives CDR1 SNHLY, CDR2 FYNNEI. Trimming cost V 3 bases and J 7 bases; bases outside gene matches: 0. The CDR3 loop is CASSDRGNSPLHF. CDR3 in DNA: TGTGCCAGCAGTGACAGGGGGAATTCACCCCTCCACTTT.

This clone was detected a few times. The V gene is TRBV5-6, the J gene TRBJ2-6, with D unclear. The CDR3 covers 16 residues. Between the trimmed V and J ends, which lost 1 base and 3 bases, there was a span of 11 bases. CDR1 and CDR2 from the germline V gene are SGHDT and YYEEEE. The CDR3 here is CASSLREVLGANVLTF. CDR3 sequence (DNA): TGTGCCAGCAGCTTGCGTGAGGTTCTTGGGGCCAACGTCCTGACTTTC.

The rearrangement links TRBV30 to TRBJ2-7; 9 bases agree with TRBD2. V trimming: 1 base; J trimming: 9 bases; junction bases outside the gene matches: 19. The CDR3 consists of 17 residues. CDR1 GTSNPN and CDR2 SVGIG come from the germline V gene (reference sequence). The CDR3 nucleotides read TGTGCCTGGAGTGCGGGCGAAGGCGGGAGGGCCGGGTTGGGGCAGTACTTC. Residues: CAWSAGEGGRAGLGQYF.

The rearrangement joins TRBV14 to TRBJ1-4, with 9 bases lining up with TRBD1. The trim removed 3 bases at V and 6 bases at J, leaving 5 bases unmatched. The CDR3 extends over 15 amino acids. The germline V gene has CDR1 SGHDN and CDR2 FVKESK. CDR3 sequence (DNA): TGTGCCAGCAGCCACACCGGGACAGGGTATGAAAAACTGTTTTTT. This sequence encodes CASSHTGTGYEKLFF.

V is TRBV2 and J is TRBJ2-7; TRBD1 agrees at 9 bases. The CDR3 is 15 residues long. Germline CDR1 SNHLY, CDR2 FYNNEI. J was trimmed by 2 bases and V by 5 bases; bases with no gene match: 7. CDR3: CASSLGWDRAYEQYF. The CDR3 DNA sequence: TGTGCCAGCAGTTTGGGTTGGGACAGGGCCTACGAGCAGTACTTC.

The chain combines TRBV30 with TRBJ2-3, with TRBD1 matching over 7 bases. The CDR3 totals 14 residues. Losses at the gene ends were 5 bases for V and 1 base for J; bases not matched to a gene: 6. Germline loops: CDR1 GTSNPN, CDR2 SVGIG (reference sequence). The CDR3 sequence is CAWGQGDGTDTQYF. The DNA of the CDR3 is TGTGCCTGGGGGCAGGGGGATGGCACAGATACGCAGTATTTT.

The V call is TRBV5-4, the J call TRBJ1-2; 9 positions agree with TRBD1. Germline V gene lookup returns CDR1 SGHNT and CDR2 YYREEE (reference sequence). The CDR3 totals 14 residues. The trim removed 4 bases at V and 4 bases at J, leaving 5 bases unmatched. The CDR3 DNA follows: TGTGCCAGCAGCCAGGACAGGGGAGGCTATGGCTACACCTTC. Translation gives CASSQDRGGYGYTF.

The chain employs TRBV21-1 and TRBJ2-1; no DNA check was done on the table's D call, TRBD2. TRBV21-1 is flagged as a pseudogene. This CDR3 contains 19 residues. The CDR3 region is CASSKLTSPTLVSYNEQFF. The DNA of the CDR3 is TGTGCCAGCAGCAAATTGACTAGCCCAACCTTAGTTTCCTACAATGAGCAGTTCTTC.